The 18 T cell receptor beta chains below all came from one sample that was sequenced in a study of T-cell memory formation after mild COVID-19. TCRdb re-analysed the 5' RACE reads in MiXCR, keeping a single row per CDR3 protein. This sample has fewer than 350,000 distinct CDR3 sequences; over 11% occur once, and the top ten carry around 20%. Sequences were obtained from PBMCs or a T cell subset sorted from them (not recorded which). The source of these receptors is a man younger than 30 who had mild COVID-19 (a few samples of this study predate the infection). Cell type and time point are not known.

As concerns this clonotype: The junction departs from the called germline gene at one end, perhaps through a read error. The chain combines TRBV20-1 with TRBJ2-2; either TRBD1 or TRBD2 may fit D (6 bases each). This CDR3 comprises 13 residues. In germline, CDR1 is DFQATT, CDR2 SNEGSKA (reference sequence). CDR3: CGGRGQYTGELFF. In DNA, the CDR3 is TGTGGGGGCCGGGGGCAGTACACCGGGGAGCTGTTTTTT.

This rearrangement joins TRBV7-3 to TRBJ1-2, with D possibly being TRBD1 (5 bases). The CDR3 length is 16 residues. Germline V gene sequence: CDR1 SGHTA, CDR2 FQGTGA. V was clipped by 1 base and J by 0 bases, with 12 bases between them. The CDR3 sequence: CASSLNGGKANYGYTF. The CDR3, as DNA: TGTGCCAGCAGCTTAAATGGGGGTAAAGCTAACTATGGCTACACCTTC.

At least ten counts were recorded for this clonotype. The chain joins TRBV7-8 to TRBJ2-4; D gene uncertain. Between the trimmed V and J ends, which lost 3 bases and 0 bases, there was a span of 6 bases. The CDR3 loop spans 14 amino acids. Germline CDR1 and CDR2: SGHVS and FQNEAQ. The chain's CDR3 is CASSLGLAKNIQYF. The CDR3 bases are TGTGCCAGCAGCTTGGGTTTAGCCAAAAACATTCAGTACTTC.

Only a few counts were recorded for this clonotype. The rearrangement joins TRBV5-1 to TRBJ2-7, with 12 bases aligning to TRBD1. With V trimmed by 4 bases and J by 7 bases, 9 bases remained unmatched. Germline-derived CDR1 and CDR2 are SGHRS and YFSETQ. The CDR3 contains 15 residues. The CDR3 nucleotides are TGCGCCAGCAGCCTCATGGGACAGGGGGCGGAAGAGCAGTACTTC. It is translated as CASSLMGQGAEEQYF.

This chain connects TRBV4-1 to TRBJ2-3, with D perhaps given as TRBD1 or TRBD2 (5 bases each). Per the germline V gene, CDR1 is MGHRA and CDR2 is YSYEKL. The CDR3 consists of 19 residues. Trimming removed 2 bases from V and 3 bases from J, with 24 bases in between. The CDR3 reads CASSQPLSRGVISTDTQYF. The CDR3 nucleotides read TGCGCCAGCAGCCAACCCCTCTCTCGAGGGGTTATTTCGACAGATACGCAGTATTTT.

The V call is TRBV25-1, the J call TRBJ2-7; D call uncertain. Germline assignment: CDR1 MGHDK and CDR2 SYGVNS. The CDR3 totals 12 residues. Trimming took 5 bases from V and 4 from J, leaving 9 bases between them. Here the CDR3 reads CASSNPFYEQYV. CDR3 coding DNA: TGTGCCAGCAGTAATCCCTTTTACGAGCAGTACGTC.

This clonotype was seen ten or more times. This chain connects TRBV6-4 to TRBJ1-4; 8 bases are shared with TRBD1. Germline V gene sequence: CDR1 MRHNA, CDR2 SNTAGT. The junction had 9 bases not matched to a gene; V was cut back by 0 bases and J by 0 bases. The CDR3 loop spans 19 amino acids. Here the CDR3 reads CASSDSWTGWSATNEKLFF. The CDR3 coding sequence is TGTGCCAGCAGTGACTCTTGGACAGGGTGGTCCGCAACTAATGAAAAACTGTTTTTT.

This chain uses TRBV29-1 with TRBJ1-2, with TRBD1 as a possible D gene (5 bases). The germline V gene encodes CDR1 SQVTM and CDR2 ANQGSEA. This CDR3 contains 13 residues. With 5 bases removed from V and 5 bases from J, the gap between germline ends came to 15 bases. The CDR3 protein is CSVLPRGAYGYTF. As DNA, the CDR3 is TGCAGCGTTCTCCCCCGCGGGGCTTATGGCTACACCTTC. Full variable domain (rest looked up from reference TRBV29-1 and TRBJ1-2): SAVISQKPSRDICQRGTSLTIQCQVDSQVTMMFWYRQQPGQSLTLIATANQGSEATYESGFVIDKFPISRPNLTFSTLTVSNMSPEDSSIYLCSVLPRGAYGYTFGSGTRLTVV.

This clonotype was seen only a few times. The gene calls are TRBV10-3 and TRBJ2-3; D may be TRBD2 (7 bases). Germline V gene lookup returns CDR1 ENHRY and CDR2 SYGVKD. The CDR3 is 16 amino acids. Between the trimmed V and J ends, which lost 8 bases and 2 bases, there was a span of 20 bases. CDR3 sequence reads: CAIHPGRGASTDTQYF. The DNA of the CDR3 is TGTGCCATCCATCCAGGACGGGGGGCGTCCACAGATACGCAGTATTTT.

This clonotype was detected ten times or more. The chain uses TRBV5-1 and TRBJ2-3; TRBD2 aligns across 7 bases. V dropped 4 bases and J dropped 1; count of bases not matched to a gene: 3. The CDR3 has 14 amino acids. CDR1 and CDR2 (germline): SGHRS, YFSETQ. Here the CDR3 reads CASSRGVGTDTQYF. CDR3 sequence (DNA): TGCGCCAGCAGCCGGGGGGTTGGCACAGATACGCAGTATTTT.

The chain couples TRBV29-1 to TRBJ2-1; the D is unclear. CDR3 length: 12 residues. From germline, CDR1 is SQVTM and CDR2 ANQGSEA. V was cut by 4 bases and J by 8 bases, with 12 bases left in between. In DNA form, the CDR3 reads TGCAGCGTTGGGCCTCGGAGCGATGAGCAGTTCTTC. It codes for CSVGPRSDEQFF.

This clonotype was seen only a few times. J is TRBJ2-7 and V is TRBV7-3, with a possible D match to TRBD2 (6 bases). The CDR3 totals 14 residues. Per germline, CDR1 SGHTA and CDR2 FQGTGA. Deletions cut 5 bases from V and 6 bases from J, with 17 bases between. The CDR3 reads CASSPLSTAGEQYF. The CDR3 DNA sequence: TGTGCCAGCAGCCCCCTTTCGACAGCGGGCGAGCAGTACTTC.

This rearrangement joins TRBV29-1 to TRBJ1-2; the match to TRBD1 covers 8 bases. The junction had 7 bases not matched to a gene; V was cut back by 6 bases and J by 4 bases. The length of the CDR3 is 13 residues. CDR1 and CDR2 from the germline V gene are SQVTM and ANQGSEA. The CDR3 DNA reads as TGCAGCGTAACGGACAGGGCTCGCTATGGCTACACCTTC. Protein: CSVTDRARYGYTF.

The chain recombines TRBV5-1 with TRBJ2-2; perhaps TRBD1 as D (6 bases). The length of the CDR3 is 13 residues. V dropped 3 bases and J dropped 7 bases, with 10 bases sitting between them. CDR1 SGHRS and CDR2 YFSETQ come from the germline V gene. CDR3 nucleotides: TGCGCCAGCAGCTCGATAGGGGGCGGGGAGCTGTTTTTT. Residues: CASSSIGGGELFF.

This clonotype was observed a few times. V is TRBV4-1 and J is TRBJ1-5; D is unclear. In germline, CDR1 is MGHRA, CDR2 YSYEKL. The V and J ends lost 1 base and 5 bases respectively, with 12 bases between them. The CDR3 has 15 residues. CDR3 amino acids: CASSQVPGSDQPQHF. The CDR3 DNA is TGCGCCAGCAGCCAAGTCCCTGGGTCCGATCAGCCCCAGCATTTT.

This clonotype turned up a few times. V is TRBV5-1 and J is TRBJ2-7, with 8 bases fitting TRBD1. J gave up 3 bases and V 3 bases, and 11 bases lay outside the gene matches. Looked up from germline, CDR1 is SGHRS and CDR2 is YFSETQ. The CDR3 contains 16 residues. The CDR3 protein is CASSSRGPGQVYEQYF. CDR3 nucleotide sequence: TGCGCCAGCAGCTCGAGAGGGCCGGGACAGGTCTACGAGCAGTACTTC.

The chain is built from TRBV7-9 and TRBJ1-5, with no clear D. CDR3 length equals 14 residues. Trimming took 4 bases from V and 2 from J, leaving 9 bases between them. Germline CDR1 reads SEHNR; CDR2 reads FQNEAQ (reference sequence). CDR3 sequence: CASSSSTGNQPQHF. CDR3 DNA sequence: TGTGCCAGCAGCTCTAGTACAGGCAATCAGCCCCAGCATTTT.

The V gene is TRBV20-1, the J gene TRBJ2-7, with TRBD1 matching over 9 bases. Germline V gene data show CDR1 as DFQATT and CDR2 as SNEGSKA (reference sequence). The CDR3 extends over 16 amino acids. Germline trimming cut 0 bases from V and 6 bases from J; bases unmatched to any gene: 12. The DNA for the CDR3 is TGCAGTGCTAGAGATGGACAGGGGAAGACGCCGAGCGAGCAGTACGTC. It codes for CSARDGQGKTPSEQYV.